This entry describes one T cell receptor (beta chain). This sample was taken from a study of T-cell memory formation after mild COVID-19. A single record per CDR3 protein comes from TCRdb applying MiXCR to the 5' RACE reads. The sample has more than 150,000 distinct CDR3 sequences; approximately 17% are singletons. The germline V gene encodes CDR1 MDHEN and CDR2 SYDVKM. CDR3 size: 12 residues. Trimming pared 7 bases from V and 8 bases from J, leaving 11 bases between. The TCR was taken from a man aged 18 to 35 who had mild COVID-19 (a few samples of this study predate the infection). Cell type and time point are not known. The V and J genes are TRBV28 and TRBJ1-4, with D possibly TRBD1 on 6 matching bases. The sample was PBMCs or a T cell subset sorted from them (not recorded which). The DNA for the CDR3 is TGTGCCAGCACCCGGGGGCGAGAAAAACTGTTTTTT. Encoded protein: CASTRGREKLFF.